The 10 T cell receptor beta chains below come from one sample, sequenced in a study of blood T cell repertoires in COVID-19. The method was immunoSEQ multiplex PCR; TCRdb's version includes in-frame clones alone and lacks a portion of them. The sample consists of 200,000 or so clones, approximately 91% of them appearing once. Sequenced input: peripheral blood. The origin of the receptors is a man between 65 and 85 years old with active or convalescent COVID-19.

The rearrangement joins TRBV3-1 (or the pseudogene TRBV3-2) to TRBJ2-2; 12 nucleotides agree with TRBD2. V shed 3 bases and J 5 bases; nucleotides not matched to a gene: 4. Germline assignment: CDR1 LGHDT and CDR2 YNNKEL (reference sequence). This CDR3 region has 16 residues. This chain's CDR3 is CASSHGLAGRTGELFF. The CDR3 DNA reads TGTGCCAGCAGCCACGGACTAGCGGGACGGACCGGGGAGCTGTTTTTT.

This chain connects TRBV5-8 to TRBJ2-5; perhaps TRBD2 as D (6 bases). The V and J ends lost 6 bases and 7 bases respectively, with 10 bases between them. Germline CDR1 is SGHTS and CDR2 is YDEGEE. The CDR3 contains 11 residues. CDR3 in DNA: TGTGCCAGCAACTCCGGGGGGACCCAGTACTTC. It translates to CASNSGGTQYF.

The chain employs TRBV7-6 and TRBJ2-7; D possibly corresponds to TRBD2 (6 bases). The ends were cut back, 0 bases at V and 0 bases at J, with 9 bases in the middle. The germline gives CDR1 SGHVS, CDR2 FNYEAQ. CDR3 length: 15 amino acids. CDR3 residues: CASSLAEGFSYEQYF. The DNA for the CDR3 is TGTGCCAGCAGCTTAGCGGAGGGTTTCTCCTACGAGCAGTACTTC.

The chain links TRBV5-1 to TRBJ2-7; 16 bases align to TRBD2. Losses at the gene ends were 3 bases for V and 3 bases for J; bases not matched to a gene: 12. Germline V gene data show CDR1 as SGHRS and CDR2 as YFSETQ. The CDR3 runs to 19 residues. The CDR3 nucleotides read TGCGCCAGCAGCTGGCGGGGGACTAGCGGGAGGGCCGGTCTCTACGAGCAGTACTTC. Its protein product is CASSWRGTSGRAGLYEQYF.

The chain links TRBV19 to TRBJ2-1; 14 nucleotides match TRBD2. J lost 1 base, V lost 9 bases, and 14 bases had no gene match. This CDR3 comprises 19 residues. Germline CDR1 and CDR2: LNHDA and SQIVND (reference sequence). Written as DNA, the CDR3 is TGTGCCAGCACAAACCGACTAGCGGGAGGGCCAAGGTCCTACAATGAGCAGTTCTTC. Protein product: CASTNRLAGGPRSYNEQFF.

This clone is a singleton in its sample. The rearrangement links TRBV19 to TRBJ1-5, with 9 bases lining up with TRBD1. Trimming at V came to 4 bases and at J to 4 bases, leaving 5 bases not matched to a gene. Germline loops: CDR1 LNHDA, CDR2 SQIVND (reference sequence). The CDR3 has 15 amino acids. The CDR3 DNA follows: TGTGCCAGTAGTACTAGACAGGGGGGGAATCAGCCCCAGCATTTT. It codes for CASSTRQGGNQPQHF.

The rearrangement links TRBV3-1 (or the pseudogene TRBV3-2) to TRBJ2-1; D might be TRBD2 (7 bases). CDR1 LGHDT and CDR2 YNNKEL come from the germline V gene (reference sequence). The CDR3 loop spans 15 amino acids. V was pared by 4 bases and J by 4 bases, with 14 bases between. The chain's CDR3 is CASSRVRGGYNEQFF. The CDR3 DNA follows: TGTGCCAGCAGCCGAGTTAGGGGGGGTTACAATGAGCAGTTCTTC.

This sequence joins TRBV6-2 or TRBV6-3 and TRBJ1-5, with D perhaps matching TRBD1 (6 bases). This CDR3 region has 15 residues. V lost 4 bases, J lost 1 base, and 11 bases lay in between. Germline V gene sequence: CDR1 MNHEY, CDR2 SVGEGT. The CDR3 DNA sequence: TGTGCCAGCAGTTCCGCAGGGGTAAGCAATCAGCCCCAGCATTTT. Its translation: CASSSAGVSNQPQHF.

The chain carries TRBV18 and TRBJ1-3; D is unresolved. The CDR3 extends over 17 amino acids. V was cut by 3 bases and J by 0 bases, with 15 bases left in between. CDR1 is KGHSH and CDR2 is LQKENI in the germline V gene. CDR3 residues: CASSPMGHSSSGNTIYF. CDR3 in DNA: TGTGCCAGCTCACCGATGGGTCACTCTAGCTCTGGAAACACCATATATTTT.

The chain joins TRBV9 to TRBJ2-1; TRBD2 matches 7 bases. The ends lost 1 base at V and 0 bases at J; junction bases unmatched: 10. This CDR3 has 18 amino acids. Germline V lookup: CDR1 SGDLS, CDR2 YYNGEE. The chain's CDR3 is CASSVLDLSGYSYNEQFF. In DNA form, the CDR3 reads TGTGCCAGCAGCGTACTCGATCTTAGCGGGTACTCCTACAATGAGCAGTTCTTC.